The 19 T cell receptor beta chains below come from one sample, sequenced in a study of T cells in tuberculosis. Assay used: immunoSEQ multiplex PCR; TCRdb lists only in-frame clones, some missing. The profile shows some 40,000 clones, 95% of them singletons. The specimen sequenced was PBMCs. The receptor source for this set is a donor between 10 and 35 years old with latent tuberculosis or without tuberculosis infection.

This chain connects TRBV7-9 to TRBJ1-1, with a tentative D call TRBD1 (6 bases). This CDR3 has 15 residues. The V gene lost 2 bases and the J gene lost 4 bases, with 14 bases spanning the gap. Germline CDR1 is SEHNR and CDR2 is FQNEAQ (reference sequence). In DNA form, the CDR3 reads TGTGCCAGCAGCTTACAGGGGCAGGGCAGCACTGAAGCTTTCTTT. Protein sequence: CASSLQGQGSTEAFF.

This clone occurred once. The chain couples TRBV5-1 to TRBJ2-6, with 8 nucleotides matching TRBD1. The germline V gene encodes CDR1 SGHRS and CDR2 YFSETQ. V trimming: 4 bases; J trimming: 4 bases; junction bases outside the gene matches: 4. The CDR3 runs 15 residues. DNA of the CDR3: TGCGCCAGCAGCCCGACAGGGGCCGGGGCCAACGTCCTGACTTTC. As protein: CASSPTGAGANVLTF.

The V call is TRBV7-9, the J call TRBJ2-1; TRBD1 matches at 7 bases. CDR3 length: 13 residues. CDR1 SEHNR and CDR2 FQNEAQ come from the germline V gene (reference sequence). The V and J ends lost 1 base and 6 bases, in that order; junction bases with no gene match: 0. CDR3 DNA sequence: TGTGCCAGCAGCTTAGACAGGGGCAATGAGCAGTTCTTC. Translated, it gives CASSLDRGNEQFF.

The chain employs TRBV4-3 and TRBJ1-2; D not certain. Germline V lookup: CDR1 LGHNA, CDR2 YSLEER. The CDR3 spans 15 residues. V lost 1 base to trimming and J lost 1 base, with 10 bases between them. In DNA, the CDR3 is TGCGCCAGCAGCCAAGGCCAGGCTAATAACTATGGCTACACCTTC. Translation gives CASSQGQANNYGYTF.

This chain connects TRBV5-1 to TRBJ2-1; D is perhaps TRBD1 (5 bases). This CDR3 comprises 15 residues. The V end was cut by 2 bases, the J end by 3 bases, with 12 bases between. Germline V CDR1 and CDR2: SGHRS, YFSETQ. The CDR3 nucleotides read TGCGCCAGCAGCTTTTTCGACAGAGACTACAATGAGCAGTTCTTC. Its protein product is CASSFFDRDYNEQFF.

The CDR3 region has the DNA TGCGCCAGCAGCTTGGAGGGAGGGTTCACAGATACGCAGTATTTT. Translated, it gives CASSLEGGFTDTQYF. The genes are TRBV5-1 and TRBJ2-3; 7 bases fit TRBD2. V shed 0 bases and J 2 bases; nucleotides not matched to a gene: 3. The germline V gene encodes CDR1 SGHRS and CDR2 YFSETQ. This CDR3 is 15 amino acids long.

The chain combines TRBV4-2 with TRBJ2-7, with D possibly TRBD1 on 5 matching bases. From germline, CDR1 is LGHNA and CDR2 YNFKEQ. The ends were cut back, 0 bases at V and 6 bases at J, with 15 bases in the middle. The CDR3 has 15 amino acids. The CDR3 coding sequence is TGTGCCAGCAGCCAAGATTATCAGGGCGGCCTCGAGCAGTACTTC. It is translated as CASSQDYQGGLEQYF.

The rearrangement joins TRBV30 to TRBJ1-2; 9 bases fit TRBD1. Germline lookup yields CDR1 GTSNPN and CDR2 SVGIG (reference sequence). The CDR3 runs 14 residues. V shed 4 bases and J 3 bases; nucleotides not matched to a gene: 6. The DNA for the CDR3 is TGTGCCTGGATTAGGGACAGGGCGGACTATGGCTACACCTTC. Its translation is CAWIRDRADYGYTF.

In this sample, this clone turned up a few times. This chain links TRBV7-2 with TRBJ2-3, with 10 bases aligning to TRBD2. This CDR3 has 16 residues. Germline values: CDR1 SGHTA, CDR2 FQGNSA. V lost 2 bases and J lost 2; bases outside the gene matches: 4. Written as DNA, the CDR3 is TGTGCCAGCAGCTTAATAGCGGGGGGACTCACAGATACGCAGTATTTT. Translating gives CASSLIAGGLTDTQYF. Full variable domain (remainder filled in from reference TRBV7-2 and TRBJ2-3): GAGVSQSPSNKVTEKGKDVELRCDPISGHTALYWYRQSLGQGLEFLIYFQGNSAPDKSGLPSDRFSAERTGGSVSTLTIQRTQQEDSAVYLCASSLIAGGLTDTQYFGPGTRLTVL.

The chain links TRBV18 to TRBJ2-3; weak D call: TRBD1 (6 bases). V lost 3 bases, J lost 2 bases, and 15 bases lay in between. Germline CDR1 and CDR2: KGHSH and LQKENI. This CDR3 region has 16 residues. DNA for the CDR3: TGTGCCAGCTCACCTCTGGGGGCAGGGGTCACAGATACGCAGTATTTT. Translating gives CASSPLGAGVTDTQYF.

CDR3 region: CASQTMVRAGEAFF. The CDR3 DNA is TGTGCCAGCCAGACGATGGTGAGGGCGGGTGAGGCTTTCTTT. This chain links TRBV19 with TRBJ1-1; D not certain. The V gene's germline CDR1 is LNHDA and CDR2 SQIVND (reference sequence). Between the trimmed V and J ends, which lost 9 bases and 11 bases, there was a span of 25 bases. The CDR3 is 14 residues long.

The rearrangement joins TRBV28 to TRBJ2-1; 11 nucleotides agree with TRBD2. The CDR3 has 16 amino acids. V lost 5 bases, J lost 4 bases, and 7 bases stayed unmatched. Germline V lookup: CDR1 MDHEN, CDR2 SYDVKM. CDR3 region: CASSPHLAGGYNEQFF. The DNA for the CDR3 is TGTGCCAGCAGTCCCCATCTAGCGGGGGGTTACAATGAGCAGTTCTTC.

V is TRBV7-9 and J is TRBJ2-3; 8 bases are a match to TRBD2. The CDR3 runs 14 residues. Germline CDR1 is SEHNR and CDR2 is FQNEAQ (reference sequence). Trimming removed 7 bases from V and 5 bases from J; junction bases left unmatched: 8. CDR3: CASTRGGAGDTQYF. CDR3 bases: TGTGCCAGCACCCGGGGGGGGGCTGGAGATACGCAGTATTTT.

This clone was counted a single time. The chain links TRBV9 to TRBJ1-3, with 8 bases aligning to TRBD1. Germline V lookup: CDR1 SGDLS, CDR2 YYNGEE. With V trimmed by 4 bases and J by 4 bases, 16 bases remained unmatched. The CDR3 length is 18 residues. CDR3 amino acids: CASSPRLETGDLGNTIYF. The DNA for the CDR3 is TGTGCCAGCAGCCCACGACTCGAGACAGGGGATCTCGGAAACACCATATATTTT.

The chain joins TRBV28 to TRBJ1-2, with TRBD1 identical over 7 bases. CDR1 is MDHEN and CDR2 is SYDVKM in the germline V gene. The J segment lost 2 bases and the V segment lost 5 bases, leaving 2 bases of the junction unmatched. The CDR3 loop spans 13 amino acids. The CDR3 protein is CASSTGANYGYTF. The CDR3 nucleotides read TGTGCCAGCAGTACAGGGGCAAACTATGGCTACACCTTC.

The chain couples TRBV27 to TRBJ1-5, with 11 bases lining up with TRBD1. Trimming removed 5 bases from V and 6 bases from J; junction bases left unmatched: 9. The germline V gene has CDR1 MNHEY and CDR2 SMNVEV (reference sequence). The CDR3 has 16 amino acids. CDR3 region: CASSPHRTGGGQPQHF. The DNA for the CDR3 is TGTGCCAGCAGTCCGCACCGGACAGGGGGCGGTCAGCCCCAGCATTTT.

The chain is built from TRBV28 and TRBJ1-1; 7 bases align to TRBD1. Germline V gene lookup returns CDR1 MDHEN and CDR2 SYDVKM. This CDR3 spans 16 amino acids. With 0 bases clipped from V and 4 bases from J, the junction kept 8 bases outside the gene matches. The CDR3 DNA reads TGTGCCAGCAGTTTATGGGCAGGGGGAGAGGGCACTGAAGCTTTCTTT. Amino acid sequence: CASSLWAGGEGTEAFF.

The chain links TRBV5-1 to TRBJ2-1; 13 nucleotides agree with TRBD2. V lost 4 bases and J lost 4; bases outside the gene matches: 20. This CDR3 has 21 amino acids. Germline V CDR1 and CDR2: SGHRS, YFSETQ. DNA of the CDR3: TGCGCCAGCAGCCTCCTCATGACTAGCGGGGGGACCGCTCGAACTTACAATGAGCAGTTCTTC. Amino acids: CASSLLMTSGGTARTYNEQFF.

This rearrangement joins TRBV30 to TRBJ1-5, with a possible D match to TRBD1 (5 bases). The CDR3 covers 13 residues. With 2 bases removed from V and 2 bases from J, the gap between germline ends came to 7 bases. Germline V CDR1 and CDR2: GTSNPN, SVGIG (reference sequence). The CDR3 DNA is TGTGCCTGGAGTCCGGGGGGCAATCAGCCCCAGCATTTT. It translates to CAWSPGGNQPQHF.